This T cell receptor beta chain was captured by sequencing in a study of early T cells in non-severe SARS-CoV-2 infection. Trimming left V 5 bases short and J 0 bases short, with 17 bases between. Germline V CDR1 and CDR2: SGHVS, FNYEAQ. The CDR3 loop spans 17 amino acids. Unique molecular identifier tags were affixed to discrete cDNA molecules. Each CDR3 protein is one row after TCRdb ran MiXCR on the 5' RACE reads. The sample lists over 95,000 distinct CDR3 sequences, roughly 17% occurring once. The chain is built from TRBV7-6 and TRBJ2-1, with D possibly matching TRBD1 (5 bases). This clonotype was sampled from an adult who was a healthcare worker with PCR-confirmed SARS-CoV-2 infection or an uninfected control (not recorded which). The sequenced material came from whole blood. Written as DNA, the CDR3 is TGTGCCAGCAGCCCCTTAGGGGCGGCTTTCTCCTACAATGAGCAGTTCTTC. Translation: CASSPLGAAFSYNEQFF.